These T cell receptor beta chains were read from a single sample in a study of OX40 agonist ivuxolimab in advanced cancers. The assay was immunoSEQ multiplex PCR, and TCRdb's table has in-frame clones only and misses some. In the table there are about 78,000 clones, roughly 93% of which are singletons. The sequencing here drew on CD4+ or CD8+ T cells sorted from blood, taken in a trial of the OX40 agonist ivuxolimab. The receptor set was obtained from an adult with an advanced solid tumor such as melanoma, head and neck, liver or kidney cancer. CDR3s include the opening cysteine and the closing phenylalanine or tryptophan. The D gene is left open where the match is weak. Clone size is stated in some rows and not others, as once, few, many or a class when expanded.

TRBV18	NA	TRBJ2-3	TRBD2	CASSRESGTDTQYF	TGTGCCAGCTCGCGGGAGTCGGGCACAGATACGCAGTATTTT
TRBV15	NA	TRBJ2-3	TRBD1	CATSGGQNEDTQYF	TGTGCCACCAGCGGGGGACAGAATGAAGATACGCAGTATTTT
TRBV7-2	NA	TRBJ1-3	NA	CASSPGGGENTIYF	TGTGCCAGCAGCCCCGGCGGGGGAGAAAACACCATATATTTT
TRBV6-1	few	TRBJ1-1	NA	CAMGRTVNTEAFF	TGTGCCATGGGGCGGACGGTGAACACTGAAGCTTTCTTT
TRBV2	NA	TRBJ1-4	NA	CASRTENEKLFF	TGTGCCAGTAGGACCGAGAATGAAAAACTGTTTTTT
TRBV18	NA	TRBJ1-6	NA	CASSPGDRSDYAPSYNSPLHF	TGTGCCAGCTCACCGGGCGACAGGAGCGATTACGCCCCCTCCTATAATTCACCCCTCCACTTT
TRBV10-1	NA	TRBJ2-1	TRBD2	CASSEALAGVNNEQFF	TGCGCCAGCAGTGAGGCCCTAGCGGGGGTAAACAATGAGCAGTTCTTC
TRBV2	NA	TRBJ2-3	TRBD2	CASRVKAGGISTDTQYF	TGTGCCAGCAGAGTTAAAGCGGGGGGCATCAGCACAGATACGCAGTATTTT
TRBV5-5	NA	TRBJ1-2	NA	CASSRGLIAYGYTF	TGTGCCAGCAGCCGCGGCCTTATTGCTTATGGCTACACCTTC
TRBV27	NA	TRBJ2-3	NA	CASSPPWGDTQYF	TGTGCCAGCAGCCCCCCATGGGGAGATACGCAGTATTTT
TRBV6-5	few	TRBJ1-2	NA	CASSSRGLNYGYTF	TGTGCCAGCAGTAGTAGAGGCCTAAACTATGGCTACACCTTC
TRBV5-1	NA	TRBJ2-7	TRBD1	CASSFGQGDSGEQYF	TGCGCCAGCAGCTTCGGACAGGGTGACTCGGGCGAGCAGTACTTC
TRBV2	NA	TRBJ2-7	TRBD1	CASSRDRAIVEQYF	TGTGCCAGCAGTCGGGACAGGGCCATAGTCGAGCAGTACTTC
TRBV6-5	NA	TRBJ1-2	NA	CASMSTRGTWGCTF	TGTGCCAGCATGTCCACGAGGGGGACTTGGGGCTGCACCTTC
TRBV5-1	NA	TRBJ1-1	NA	CASSLVGGGNTEAFF	TGCGCCAGCAGCTTGGTCGGCGGGGGGAACACTGAAGCTTTCTTT
TRBV10-3	NA	TRBJ2-5	NA	CAISGGQGKETQYF	TGTGCCATCAGTGGTGGGCAAGGCAAAGAGACCCAGTACTTC
TRBV29-1	NA	TRBJ2-5	TRBD2	CSALGGSRETQYF	TGCAGCGCCCTGGGGGGGAGTCGGGAGACCCAGTACTTC
TRBV28	NA	TRBJ1-1	NA	CASSLGRTNTEAFF	TGTGCCAGCAGTCTAGGACGGACGAACACTGAAGCTTTCTTT
TRBV12-5	NA	TRBJ2-3	NA	CASGLARTASSTDTQYF	TGTGCTAGTGGTTTGGCTCGGACAGCCTCTAGCACAGATACGCAGTATTTT
TRBV19	NA	TRBJ1-1	NA	CASSIPGVGTEAFF	TGTGCCAGTAGTATCCCAGGGGTAGGCACTGAAGCTTTCTTT
TRBV5-6	NA	TRBJ2-3	NA	CASAARAADTQYF	TGTGCCAGCGCGGCGAGGGCGGCAGATACGCAGTATTTT
TRBV5-1	NA	TRBJ1-6	NA	CASSRRGVDYNSPLHF	TGCGCCAGCAGCCGGCGGGGGGTTGACTATAATTCACCCCTCCACTTT
TRBV30	NA	TRBJ2-1	NA	CAWRKGQGYREQFF	TGTGCCTGGAGGAAGGGGCAGGGATACAGGGAGCAGTTCTTC
TRBV9	NA	TRBJ1-4	NA	CASSVVGSLGEKLFF	TGTGCCAGCAGCGTAGTTGGCAGCCTAGGAGAAAAACTGTTTTTT
TRBV19	NA	TRBJ1-3	NA	CASRQEDTIYF	TGTGCCAGTAGGCAAGAGGACACCATATATTTT
TRBV5-1	few	TRBJ1-5	TRBD1	CASSTGERNQPQHF	TGCGCCAGTTCCACAGGGGAACGCAATCAGCCCCAGCATTTT
TRBV7-2	few	TRBJ1-5	TRBD1	CASSEGAGQLNQPQHF	TGTGCCAGCAGCGAGGGGGCGGGGCAGCTCAATCAGCCCCAGCATTTT
TRBV7-2	NA	TRBJ1-2	NA	CASSFRDNYGYTF	TGTGCCAGCAGCTTCAGGGACAACTATGGCTACACCTTC